Shown below are 7 T cell receptor beta chains from a single sample sequenced in a study of tumor and adjacent non-tumor tissue in lung cancer. A modified ARM-PCR protocol with three rounds of nested PCR amplified TCRbeta. TCRdb re-analysed the multiplex PCR reads in MiXCR, keeping a single row per CDR3 protein. In the table there are 81,000 or so distinct CDR3 sequences, around 75% of which are singletons. RNA was extracted from bulk tissue without any cell sorting. The material sequenced was lung tumor tissue. Receptors originate from a woman between 45 and 60 years old with non-small cell lung cancer.

This clonotype was recorded once. Its ends do not fully match the called genes, so a read error is possible. The chain recombines TRBV6-1 with TRBJ1-5, with D unclear. CDR3 length: 12 residues. Germline CDR1 is MNHNS and CDR2 is SASEGT. For the CDR3, the DNA is TGCGCCAGCAGTAATAGCAATCAGTCCCAGCATTTT. It encodes CASSNSNQSQHF.

On this clonotype: One end of the junction does not line up with germline, which may come from a read error. V is TRBV20-1 and J is TRBJ2-1, with D unresolved. This CDR3 has 16 residues. Looked up from germline, CDR1 is DFQATT and CDR2 is SNEGSKA (reference sequence). The chain's CDR3 is CSVRLYIGSGLHEQFF. CDR3 DNA sequence: TGCAGTGTTAGATTATATATCGGGTCAGGTTTGCATGAGCAGTTCTTC.

The chain recombines TRBV20-1 with TRBJ2-7; 8 bases align to TRBD1. CDR3 length equals 15 residues. Germline lookup yields CDR1 DFQATT and CDR2 SNEGSKA (reference sequence). The J segment lost 7 bases and the V segment lost 4 bases, leaving 15 bases of the junction unmatched. The CDR3 region has the DNA TGCAGTGCTAACGGACAGGGAATCCTAAGTGGTGAGCAGTACTTC. It codes for CSANGQGILSGEQYF.

This clonotype was observed a handful of times. The CDR3 ends on some other residue instead of the conserved phenylalanine or tryptophan, so this is likely a read error. It is unclear where the CDR3 begins or ends on the DNA, so no DNA is shown, and the CDR3 is as TCRdb lists it. The chain links TRBV10-3 to TRBJ2-1; TRBD2, the table's D call, lacks a check against the DNA. The CDR3 region is 17 residues in length, termini included. Germline CDR1 reads ENHRY; CDR2 reads SYGVKD. The CDR3 region is CAASRLAGGSSYNEQFI.

The chain employs TRBV20-1 and TRBJ2-7; D unresolved. The germline V gene encodes CDR1 DFQATT and CDR2 SNEGSKA (reference sequence). The CDR3 length is 14 residues. Trimming took off 7 bases at V and 4 bases at J, with 20 bases between the two ends. The CDR3 DNA reads as TGCAGTGGCACCAGAGACTCGGTGCAGTACGAGCAGTACTTC. Protein: CSGTRDSVQYEQYF.

With respect to this clonotype: One junction end disagrees with the germline gene, perhaps due to a read error. This chain uses TRBV20-1 with TRBJ2-2, with TRBD1 as a possible D gene (5 bases). The CDR3 covers 15 residues. Germline assignment: CDR1 DFQATT and CDR2 SNEGSKA (reference sequence). The CDR3 DNA sequence: TGCAGTGCTAGAGATATTATTTCGGACACCGGAGAGCTGTTTTTT. It is translated as CSARDIISDTGELFF.

In regard to this clonotype: Relative to the germline gene, one junction end is altered; a read error may explain this. The chain recombines TRBV12-3 or TRBV12-4 with TRBJ1-6, with D possibly TRBD1 on 5 matching bases. The CDR3 covers 13 residues. CDR3 region: CASTLGPNSPLHF. For the CDR3, the DNA is TGTGCCAGCACATTGGGACCTAATTCACCTCTCCACTTT.